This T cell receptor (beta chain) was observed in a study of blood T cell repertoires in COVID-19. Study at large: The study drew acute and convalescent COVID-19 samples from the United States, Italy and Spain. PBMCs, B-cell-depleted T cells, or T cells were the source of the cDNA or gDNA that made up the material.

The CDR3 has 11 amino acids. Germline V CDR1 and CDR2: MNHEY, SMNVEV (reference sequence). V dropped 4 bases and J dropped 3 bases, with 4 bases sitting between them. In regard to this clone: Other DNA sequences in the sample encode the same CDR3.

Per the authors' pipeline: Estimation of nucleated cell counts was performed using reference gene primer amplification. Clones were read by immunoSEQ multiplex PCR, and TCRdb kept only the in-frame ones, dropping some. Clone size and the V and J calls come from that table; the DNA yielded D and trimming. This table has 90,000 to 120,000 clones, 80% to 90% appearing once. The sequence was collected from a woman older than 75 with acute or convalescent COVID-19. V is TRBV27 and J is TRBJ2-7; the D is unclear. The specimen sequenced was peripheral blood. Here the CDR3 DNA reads TGTGCCAGCAGTTCCAACTACGAGCAGTACTTC. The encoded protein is CASSSNYEQYF.